This T cell receptor (beta chain) was sequenced for a study of blood T cell repertoires in COVID-19. Study at large: Acute and convalescent COVID-19 specimens originated in the United States, Italy and Spain.

Data came from immunoSEQ multiplex PCR; TCRdb stores just in-frame clones and leaves some out. This sample has fewer than 250,000 clones, with roughly 84% found just once. The source is a man aged 25 to 40 with active or convalescent COVID-19. Input material: peripheral blood.

The chain's CDR3 is CASSFAPGENSPLHF. The CDR3 DNA is TGTGCCAGCAGCTTTGCGCCCGGGGAGAATTCACCCCTCCACTTT. This rearrangement joins TRBV12-1 to TRBJ1-6. TRBV12-1 is annotated as a pseudogene. The CDR3 has 15 residues.